This T cell receptor beta chain was captured by sequencing in a study of blood T cell repertoires in COVID-19. Study in general: Acute-phase and convalescent COVID-19 samples originated in the United States, Italy and Spain. PBMCs, B-cell-depleted T cells, or T cells provided the cDNA or gDNA that made up the material.

In the study's own analysis: Nucleated cell number was recorded as an estimate derived from reference gene primer amplification. The repertoire was sequenced with immunoSEQ multiplex PCR; TCRdb's copy has only in-frame clones and lacks some. V and J calls and clone size are given by that table; D and trimming were obtained from the DNA. This table has about 410,000 clones, roughly 90% appearing once. While infection was still active, Seattle patients were enrolled and then followed longitudinally. This CDR3 has 16 residues. V was cut by 5 bases and J by 4 bases, with 18 bases left in between. CDR1 SGHTA and CDR2 FQGNSA come from the germline V gene.

The chain has TRBV7-2 and TRBJ2-4; D is perhaps TRBD1 (6 bases). This receptor was obtained from a woman between 40 and 50 years old with COVID-19, enrolled during active disease. The sample comprised peripheral blood. The CDR3 here is CASSPGISDRKNIQYF. CDR3 bases: TGTGCCAGCAGCCCCGGGATAAGTGACAGGAAAAACATTCAGTACTTC.